Reported below is one TCR beta chain. Its antigen is not known. Whole-study findings and limits: Greatest tumor Treg TCR overlap was with tumor naive CD4+ cells. Tumor memory CD4+ T cell TCR gene usage was found to cluster with blood and lymph node memory CD4+ cells and with lymph node naive CD4+ cells.

V was pared by 2 bases and J by 5 bases, with 12 bases of the junction left unmatched. The CDR3 extends over 16 amino acids. In germline, CDR1 is SGHRS, CDR2 YFSETQ. TCRdb processed the 5' RACE reads anew with MiXCR; each CDR3 protein has one entry. The profile covers 40,000 to 65,000 distinct CDR3 sequences, with approximately 23% appearing a single time and approximately 3.3% taken by the ten largest. This receptor was identified in a female donor with breast cancer. The sequenced material came from tumor-infiltrating naive CD4+ T cells sorted from the breast tumor. Subset here: naive CD4+ T cells, CD4+CD45RA+CD25-. This chain uses TRBV5-1 with TRBJ2-7, with 8 bases identical to TRBD2. The CDR3 region is CASSLRPGTRSHEQYF. CDR3 coding DNA: TGCGCCAGCAGCTTACGTCCCGGGACTAGATCCCACGAGCAGTACTTC.